Below are 20 T cell receptor beta chains sequenced from a single sample in a study of siplizumab effects on memory and regulatory T cells. These TCRs are of unknown antigen specificity. Researchers maintained the mixed lymphocyte reaction cells in coculture at 37°C for around 6 days. Profiling relied on immunoSEQ multiplex PCR, and the TCRdb table lists in-frame clones only, not all of them. Here the sample spans 300 to 400 clones, around 70% being singletons. Sequencing input: CFSE-low (dividing) CD8+ T cells sorted from an allogeneic mixed lymphocyte reaction. These TCRs come from a human donor in good health; the cells came from an allogeneic mixed lymphocyte reaction.

The chain recombines TRBV6-5 with TRBJ1-1; unclear D gene. V lost 2 bases and J lost 4, with 11 bases in between. There are 14 residues in the CDR3. Per germline, CDR1 MNHEY and CDR2 SVGAGI. CDR3 residues: CASSYGVGLTEAFF. The CDR3 DNA reads TGTGCCAGCAGTTACGGGGTGGGTCTCACTGAAGCTTTCTTT.

This clone showed up just a few times. The rearrangement uses TRBV19 and TRBJ2-7; 7 bases align to TRBD2. The CDR3 has 13 amino acids. J lost 3 bases, V lost 1 base, and 0 bases had no gene match. Per the germline V gene, CDR1 is LNHDA and CDR2 is SQIVND (reference sequence). Here the CDR3 DNA reads TGTGCCAGTAGTATAGGGGAGGGCTACGAGCAGTACTTC. Translation gives CASSIGEGYEQYF.

This clone was seen a few times. This CDR3 is CASSPVTVEFFYGYTF. The CDR3 DNA reads TGTGCCAGCAGCCCAGTGACGGTTGAGTTTTTCTATGGCTACACCTTC. The chain links TRBV7-9 to TRBJ1-2; the D is unclear. The CDR3 covers 16 residues. Germline-derived CDR1 and CDR2 are SEHNR and FQNEAQ (reference sequence). V dropped 5 bases and J dropped 4 bases, with 20 bases sitting between them. Filled out from reference TRBV7-9 and TRBJ1-2, the complete variable domain reads DTGVSQNPRHKITKRGQNVTFRCDPISEHNRLYWYRQTLGQGPEFLTYFQNEAQLEKSRLLSDRFSAERPKGSFSTLEIQRTEQGDSAMYLCASSPVTVEFFYGYTFGSGTRLTVV.

This rearrangement joins TRBV11-2 to TRBJ2-5; TRBD2 aligns across 10 bases. V gave up 5 bases and J gave up 5 bases; unmatched junction bases: 5. Germline assignment: CDR1 SGHAT and CDR2 FQNNGV. CDR3 length equals 14 residues. CDR3 coding DNA: TGTGCCAGCAGCGTACTAGCGGGGTGGGAGACCCAGTACTTC. Translation gives CASSVLAGWETQYF. The full variable domain, rest sourced from reference TRBV11-2 and TRBJ2-5, is EAGVAQSPRYKIIEKRQSVAFWCNPISGHATLYWYQQILGQGPKLLIQFQNNGVVDDSQLPKDRFSAERLKGVDSTLKIQPAKLEDSAVYLCASSVLAGWETQYFGPGTRLLVL.

The chain employs TRBV11-2 and TRBJ2-2, with no clear D. The germline V gene encodes CDR1 SGHAT and CDR2 FQNNGV. V was trimmed by 7 bases and J by 7 bases, leaving 7 bases between them. The CDR3 is 11 amino acids. CDR3 bases: TGTGCCAGCACTCCCGGCGGGGAGCTGTTTTTT. It translates to CASTPGGELFF.

The chain couples TRBV6-5 to TRBJ2-2; weak D call: TRBD2 (6 bases). Germline CDR1 is MNHEY and CDR2 is SVGAGI. The CDR3 is 14 amino acids. Trimming removed 2 bases at V and 6 bases at J, with 10 bases between. Written as DNA, the CDR3 is TGTGCCAGCAGTTACGGCGGGGCCGCCGGGGAGCTGTTTTTT. Amino acid sequence: CASSYGGAAGELFF.

The V gene is TRBV5-1, the J gene TRBJ2-3, with D perhaps TRBD1 (6 bases). The CDR3 loop spans 15 amino acids. V lost 0 bases and J 3 bases, leaving 11 bases between the germline ends. Germline V CDR1 and CDR2: SGHRS, YFSETQ. This CDR3 reads CASSLEGGWTDTQYF. DNA for the CDR3: TGCGCCAGCAGCTTGGAAGGGGGTTGGACAGATACGCAGTATTTT.

The chain links TRBV6-4 to TRBJ2-6; no reliable D call. This CDR3 has 18 residues. Trimming shortened V by 4 bases and J by 5 bases, and 21 bases separated the two germline ends. Germline V gene sequence: CDR1 MRHNA, CDR2 SNTAGT. The CDR3 here is CASSGLRSRQSRANVLTF. The CDR3 nucleotides read TGTGCCAGCAGTGGACTTCGCTCACGACAAAGTCGGGCCAACGTCCTGACTTTC.

The chain carries TRBV6-1 and TRBJ1-2; 8 bases match TRBD1. Germline-derived CDR1 and CDR2 are MNHNS and SASEGT. The V and J ends lost 6 bases and 2 bases, in that order; junction bases with no gene match: 2. CDR3 length: 13 amino acids. CDR3 DNA sequence: TGTGCCAGCAGAGACAGGGGAAACTATGGCTACACCTTC. Protein: CASRDRGNYGYTF.

The J gene is TRBJ2-5, the V gene TRBV19, with 8 bases lining up with TRBD1. This CDR3 has 16 amino acids. With 2 bases clipped from V and 5 bases from J, the junction kept 10 bases outside the gene matches. Germline CDR1 and CDR2: LNHDA and SQIVND (reference sequence). CDR3 residues: CASSISSGGSLETQYF. The CDR3 nucleotides are TGTGCCAGTAGTATATCTTCAGGGGGCTCGTTGGAGACCCAGTACTTC.

This chain joins TRBV2 and TRBJ2-2, with 9 bases lining up with TRBD1. Unmatched junction bases numbered 7, after V lost 6 bases and J lost 5 bases. The CDR3 length is 15 residues. Germline V CDR1 and CDR2: SNHLY, FYNNEI. For the CDR3, the DNA is TGTGCCAGCAGACCGACAGGGGGTATAACCGGGGAGCTGTTTTTT. This translates into CASRPTGGITGELFF.

The chain combines TRBV4-1 with TRBJ2-3; D is ambiguous. The germline gives CDR1 MGHRA, CDR2 YSYEKL. The CDR3 length is 14 residues. V was clipped by 0 bases and J by 5 bases, with 9 bases between them. The CDR3 DNA follows: TGCGCCAGCAGCCAAGATCCATCTGGAGATACGCAGTATTTT. Its translation: CASSQDPSGDTQYF.

The chain carries TRBV21-1 and TRBJ1-2; TRBD1 was called by the table and not checked on the DNA. TRBV21-1 is deemed a pseudogene. The CDR3 length is 12 residues. The DNA for the CDR3 is TGTGCCAGCAGCCAGGGGGCGTATGGCTACACCTTC. Its translation: CASSQGAYGYTF.

V gene TRBV19 combines with J gene TRBJ2-1; TRBD2 agrees at 10 bases. The CDR3 has 16 residues. The V and J ends lost 5 bases and 5 bases, in that order; junction bases with no gene match: 9. Germline assignment: CDR1 LNHDA and CDR2 SQIVND (reference sequence). The chain's CDR3 is CASSFSSGGTNNEQFF. The CDR3, as DNA: TGTGCCAGTAGTTTTTCTAGCGGGGGAACGAACAATGAGCAGTTCTTC.

J is TRBJ1-2 and V is TRBV4-3; 7 bases line up with TRBD1. The germline V gene encodes CDR1 LGHNA and CDR2 YSLEER. This CDR3 region has 16 residues. V lost 0 bases to trimming and J lost 4 bases; unmatched junction nucleotides: 8. Here the CDR3 reads CASSQDRGGAGYGYTF. Here the CDR3 DNA reads TGCGCCAGCAGCCAAGACAGGGGGGGAGCTGGCTATGGCTACACCTTC.

The CDR3 DNA reads TGTGCCAGCACCCGACGGACAGGGGGCGAGACGATGGAGACCCAGTACTTC. This translates into CASTRRTGGETMETQYF. The chain combines TRBV2 with TRBJ2-5; the match to TRBD1 covers 11 bases. This CDR3 contains 17 residues. CDR1 and CDR2 (germline): SNHLY, FYNNEI. V was clipped by 7 bases and J by 5 bases; unmatched bases: 15.

The J gene is TRBJ2-7, the V gene TRBV2; D may be TRBD1 (6 bases). This CDR3 region has 15 residues. Between the trimmed V and J ends, which lost 4 bases and 1 base, there was a span of 14 bases. Germline CDR1 SNHLY, CDR2 FYNNEI. The DNA for the CDR3 is TGTGCCAGCAGTGTCTACAGGGTTACGTCCTACGAGCAGTACTTC. The encoded protein is CASSVYRVTSYEQYF.

The V call is TRBV7-9, the J call TRBJ2-7; the D gene is possibly TRBD1 (5 bases). The V and J ends lost 5 bases and 2 bases respectively, with 16 bases between them. The germline V gene encodes CDR1 SEHNR and CDR2 FQNEAQ (reference sequence). This CDR3 region has 15 residues. CDR3 sequence reads: CASSPPIGRAYEQYF. Here the CDR3 DNA reads TGTGCCAGCAGCCCCCCAATCGGCAGGGCCTACGAGCAGTACTTC. Full variable domain (remainder filled in from reference TRBV7-9 and TRBJ2-7): DTGVSQNPRHKITKRGQNVTFRCDPISEHNRLYWYRQTLGQGPEFLTYFQNEAQLEKSRLLSDRFSAERPKGSFSTLEIQRTEQGDSAMYLCASSPPIGRAYEQYFGPGTRLTVT.

The chain recombines TRBV5-6 with TRBJ2-1; D call uncertain. This CDR3 region has 11 residues. The germline V and J ends were trimmed by 2 bases and 10 bases, with 7 bases remaining between them. Germline V gene data show CDR1 as SGHDT and CDR2 as YYEEEE. CDR3 protein: CASSFEREQFF. CDR3 nucleotides: TGTGCCAGCAGCTTCGAGAGGGAGCAGTTCTTC.

CDR3 residues: CASSYTASRADTQYF. CDR3 DNA sequence: TGTGCCAGCAGTTACACAGCTAGCAGGGCAGATACGCAGTATTTT. The V and J genes are TRBV6-5 and TRBJ2-3; D tentatively fits TRBD1 or TRBD2 (5 bases each). The germline CDR1 and CDR2 sequences are MNHEY and SVGAGI. This CDR3 contains 15 residues. Deletions cut 2 bases from V and 4 bases from J, with 13 bases between.